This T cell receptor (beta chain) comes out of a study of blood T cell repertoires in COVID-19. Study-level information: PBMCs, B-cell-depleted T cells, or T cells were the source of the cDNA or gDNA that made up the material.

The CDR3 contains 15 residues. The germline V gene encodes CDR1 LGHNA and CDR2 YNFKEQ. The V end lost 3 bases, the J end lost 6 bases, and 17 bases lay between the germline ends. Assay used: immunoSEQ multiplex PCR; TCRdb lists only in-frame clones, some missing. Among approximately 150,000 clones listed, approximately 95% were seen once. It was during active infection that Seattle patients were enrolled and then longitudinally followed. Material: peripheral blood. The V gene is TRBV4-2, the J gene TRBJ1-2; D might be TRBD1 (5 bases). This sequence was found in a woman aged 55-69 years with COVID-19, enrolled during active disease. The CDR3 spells CASSQGPPASHGYTF. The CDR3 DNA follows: TGTGCCAGCAGCCAGGGGCCCCCGGCATCCCATGGCTACACCTTC.